The sequence of this T cell receptor (beta chain) was determined in a study of vaccination and CD4 T cells after COVID-19. Study as a whole: Investigators drew the post-COVID samples a median around 98 days after diagnosis, with a range of 35 to 161. The cells in question were stimulated using overlapping spike peptides derived from SARS-CoV-2, HCoV-NL63, HCoV-OC43 and HCoV-229E.

Trimming took 1 base from V and 10 from J; bases not matched to a gene: 16. CDR1 and CDR2 (germline): SNHLY, FYNNEI. The CDR3 totals 18 residues. The Oncomine TCR Beta short-read assay sequenced DNA from cultured CD4+ T cells. TCRdb processed the PCR reads anew with MiXCR; each CDR3 protein has one entry. Of 10,000 to 15,000 distinct CDR3 sequences listed, approximately 37% are singletons. Regarding treatment: roughly 11-day PBMC culture with coronavirus spike peptide pools or control peptides (ViraFEST assay). March to December 2020 was the span of positive PCR dates, which predated US Alpha, Beta and Delta variants. This clonotype was observed a few times. What it recognizes is unknown.

This receptor was identified in a human donor with COVID-19. Input material: cultured CD4+ T cells from blood. The chain recombines TRBV2 with TRBJ1-6, with TRBD1 identical over 7 bases. DNA of the CDR3: TGTGCCAGCAGTGAAGGACTGACAGGGCGACCCCCAGGCTCACCCCTCCACTTT. It codes for CASSEGLTGRPPGSPLHF.